This TCR beta chain appears in the sequencing data of a study of CD8+CD57+ T cells in acquired aplastic anemia. Study details: The DNA of sorted CD4+ and CD8+ cells averaged around 3 ug.

Profiles of TCR beta VDJ and CDR3 were generated from a genomic DNA template. A single record per CDR3 protein comes from TCRdb applying MiXCR to the reads. The sample comprises approximately 180,000 distinct CDR3 sequences, around half of which are singletons, and around 2% rests with the top ten. By flow cytometry, patients selected for sequencing had shown an expansion of CD8+CD57+ cells. From germline, CDR1 is SGHVS and CDR2 FNYEAQ. CDR3 length: 18 residues. The J segment lost 6 bases and the V segment lost 5 bases, leaving 13 bases of the junction unmatched. The chain employs TRBV7-6 and TRBJ2-6; TRBD2 matches 10 bases. The sequenced sample consisted of sorted CD4+, CD8+, or CD8+CD57+ T cells (not recorded which) from PBMCs. The sequence was obtained from a human donor with aplastic anemia. The CDR3 DNA follows: TGTGCCAGCAGCCAACCAAAATCGCTAGCGGGAGAGGCCAACGTCCTGACTTTC. This encodes CASSQPKSLAGEANVLTF.